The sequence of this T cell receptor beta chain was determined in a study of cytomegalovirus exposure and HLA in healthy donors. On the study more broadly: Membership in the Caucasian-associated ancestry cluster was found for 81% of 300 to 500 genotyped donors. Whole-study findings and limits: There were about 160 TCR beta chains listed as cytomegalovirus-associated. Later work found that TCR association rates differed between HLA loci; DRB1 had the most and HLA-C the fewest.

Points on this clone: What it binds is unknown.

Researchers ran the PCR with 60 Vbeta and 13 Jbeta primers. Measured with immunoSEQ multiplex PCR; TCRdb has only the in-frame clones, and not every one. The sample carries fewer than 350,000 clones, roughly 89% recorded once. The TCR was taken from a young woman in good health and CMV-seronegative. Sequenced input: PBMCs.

Here the CDR3 reads CASSYSDSYNYGYTF. Here the CDR3 DNA reads TGTGCCAGCAGTTACTCAGACAGTTACAACTATGGCTACACCTTC. This chain uses TRBV6-6 with TRBJ1-2; tentative D call: TRBD1 (5 bases). Trimming took 0 bases from V and 2 from J, leaving 10 bases between them. This CDR3 has 15 amino acids. CDR1 MNHNY and CDR2 SVGAGI come from the germline V gene (reference sequence).